This TCR beta chain derives from a study of T-cell memory formation after mild COVID-19. TCRdb analysed the 5' RACE reads with MiXCR anew, one entry per CDR3 protein. The sample carries approximately 490,000 distinct CDR3 sequences, approximately 20% recorded once. Germline CDR1 MNHEY, CDR2 SVGAGI. CDR3 length equals 15 residues. The germline V and J ends were trimmed by 5 bases and 0 bases, with 11 bases remaining between them. The rearrangement uses TRBV6-5 and TRBJ2-4, with a tentative D call TRBD2 (7 bases). The sequencing sample was made of PBMCs or a T cell subset sorted from them (not recorded which). The receptor was derived from an adult woman who had mild COVID-19 (a few samples of this study predate the infection). Cell type and time point are not known. The CDR3 loop reads CASSGGGVAKNIQYF. For the CDR3, the DNA is TGTGCCAGCAGTGGCGGGGGCGTAGCCAAAAACATTCAGTACTTC.